Listed here are 10 T cell receptor beta chains from one sample, sequenced in a study of Graves' ophthalmopathy and Graves' hyperthyroidism. The authors amplified TCR beta CDR3 regions, and they did so from RNA transcripts for repertoire sequencing. Second-round multiplex PCR came after first-round RT-PCR with HTBI primers. TCRdb recomputed calls from the multiplex PCR reads with MiXCR, one row per CDR3 protein. The sample has roughly 350,000 distinct CDR3 sequences, about 18% seen once. The sequenced sample was peripheral blood. These receptors were obtained from an adult woman with stable Graves' hyperthyroidism.

The chain joins TRBV6-1 to TRBJ1-3; D unclear. Trimming took 5 bases from V and 0 from J, leaving 11 bases between them. Germline V gene data show CDR1 as MNHNS and CDR2 as SASEGT. CDR3 length equals 15 residues. The CDR3 region is CASSTSIRSGNTIYF. DNA of the CDR3: TGTGCCAGCAGTACCTCCATCCGCTCTGGAAACACCATATATTTT.

About this clonotype: A much larger clone differs by one base, so this may be a read error. The conserved closing phenylalanine or tryptophan is absent in this CDR3, likely reflecting a read error. This CDR3 is CASSLVAPNTGELFL. CDR3 in DNA: TGCGCCAGCAGCTTGGTAGCGCCGAACACCGGGGAGCTGTTTTTG. This chain joins TRBV5-1 and TRBJ2-2; possible D gene TRBD2, 5 bases. Germline V gene data show CDR1 as SGHRS and CDR2 as YFSETQ. Trimming pared 0 bases from V and 0 bases from J, leaving 6 bases between. This CDR3 is built from 15 residues.

V usage is TRBV7-2 and J usage is TRBJ2-7, with 8 positions matching TRBD1. The germline V gene has CDR1 SGHTA and CDR2 FQGNSA. J gave up 5 bases and V 4 bases, and 7 bases lay outside the gene matches. The CDR3 is made up of 14 amino acids. The CDR3 sequence: CASSSAGGSDEQYF. In DNA, the CDR3 is TGTGCCAGCAGCTCGGCAGGGGGCTCGGACGAGCAGTACTTC.

The chain recombines TRBV6-1 with TRBJ2-5; D unclear. This CDR3 contains 13 residues. The V end lost 3 bases, the J end lost 5 bases, and 10 bases lay between the germline ends. The germline V gene encodes CDR1 MNHNS and CDR2 SASEGT. The CDR3 is CASSEAQKETQYF. The CDR3 nucleotides read TGTGCCAGCAGTGAGGCGCAGAAGGAGACCCAGTACTTC.

The J gene is TRBJ2-7, the V gene TRBV6-2 or TRBV6-3; D may be TRBD2 (7 bases). V was shortened by 6 bases and J by 6 bases, with 15 bases between the two germline ends. The CDR3 has 13 residues. Germline V lookup: CDR1 MNHEY, CDR2 SVGEGT. The CDR3 coding sequence is TGTGCCAGCAGGTACGGCGGGGGCGGCGAGCAGTACTTC. It codes for CASRYGGGGEQYF.

Ten or more counts support this clonotype. J is TRBJ2-7 and V is TRBV27; TRBD2 agrees at 8 bases. The J segment lost 6 bases and the V segment lost 0 bases, leaving 4 bases of the junction unmatched. This CDR3 is built from 14 residues. CDR1 is MNHEY and CDR2 is SMNVEV in the germline V gene (reference sequence). CDR3 sequence reads: CASSLSTGGGEQYF. CDR3 bases: TGTGCCAGCAGTTTATCAACGGGAGGGGGCGAGCAGTACTTC.

The table lists this clonotype with many counts. The chain recombines TRBV5-1 with TRBJ2-7; 8 bases line up with TRBD1. The J segment lost 3 bases and the V segment lost 4 bases, leaving 12 bases of the junction unmatched. This CDR3 has 16 residues. Germline V gene data show CDR1 as SGHRS and CDR2 as YFSETQ. In DNA form, the CDR3 reads TGCGCCAGCAGCGTCGGACAGGGAAGTGTTGACTACGAGCAGTACTTC. Its translation is CASSVGQGSVDYEQYF.

This clonotype came up many times. This rearrangement joins TRBV7-9 to TRBJ1-5; D is ambiguous. The CDR3 totals 14 residues. Germline V gene lookup returns CDR1 SEHNR and CDR2 FQNEAQ (reference sequence). Trimming took off 4 bases at V and 3 bases at J, with 10 bases between the two ends. CDR3 region: CASSYPGLNQPQHF. The CDR3 DNA reads as TGTGCCAGCAGCTACCCGGGCCTCAATCAGCCCCAGCATTTT.

This clonotype came up many times. With a much larger clone just one base away, this may be a read error. The chain couples TRBV28 to TRBJ2-7; D perhaps matches TRBD2 (7 bases). The CDR3 is 14 residues long. The ends were cut back, 9 bases at V and 2 bases at J, with 17 bases in the middle. Germline-derived CDR1 and CDR2 are MDHEN and SYDVKM. The CDR3 loop reads CASNFRGATYEQYF. The CDR3 DNA reads TGTGCCAGTAATTTTCGGGGGGCCACCTACGAGCAGTACTTC.

This clonotype was observed many times. This rearrangement joins TRBV5-1 to TRBJ1-1; D perhaps matches TRBD1 (5 bases). Trimming pared 3 bases from V and 6 bases from J, leaving 12 bases between. Germline CDR1 SGHRS, CDR2 YFSETQ. This CDR3 region has 13 residues. The CDR3 region is CASSSLSGAEAFF. The DNA for the CDR3 is TGCGCCAGCAGCTCCCTATCGGGGGCTGAAGCTTTCTTT.